The 9 T cell receptor beta chains reported below all come from one sample, sequenced in a study of post-analysis software for immune sequencing data. Study-level results: The study found TRBV5-6, TRBV5-1 and TRBV20-1 among about five TRBV segments more frequent in patients than controls.

Each TCR beta cDNA library carried unique molecular identifiers. TCRdb called the PCR reads again in MiXCR, with one record for every CDR3 protein. The sample holds 600,000 to 700,000 distinct CDR3 sequences; roughly three fifths are singletons and the top ten take 11%. Antigens of these TCRs are unknown. Sequenced material: blood. The receptors originated from a girl aged 2 to 10 with multiple sclerosis.

The chain couples TRBV6-5 to TRBJ2-3; the D is unclear. CDR3 size: 14 residues. V was cut by 6 bases and J by 6 bases, with 16 bases left in between. Germline CDR1 is MNHEY and CDR2 is SVGAGI. In DNA form, the CDR3 reads TGTGCCAGCAGCCCAGATAGGGTCCAGGATACGCAGTATTTT. It codes for CASSPDRVQDTQYF.

The rearrangement joins TRBV9 to TRBJ2-4, with 9 nucleotides matching TRBD1. The J call may be in error: the DNA end matches TRBJ2-7 better. Per germline, CDR1 SGDLS and CDR2 YYNGEE. There are 15 residues in the CDR3. DNA for the CDR3: TGTGCCAGCAGCGTAGGAGGGACAGGGACCCACGAGCAGTACTTC. Protein sequence: CASSVGGTGTHEQYF.

The chain uses TRBV3-1 and TRBJ1-4; D perhaps matches TRBD1 (5 bases). V was shortened by 2 bases and J by 4 bases, with 14 bases between the two germline ends. The CDR3 contains 16 residues. CDR1 and CDR2 from the germline V gene are LGHDT and YNNKEL (reference sequence). The CDR3 sequence is CASSQRLTADNEKLFF. The CDR3 nucleotides are TGTGCCAGCAGCCAACGACTGACAGCGGATAATGAAAAACTGTTTTTT.

V gene TRBV4-1 combines with J gene TRBJ2-5; D is ambiguous. The CDR3 has 13 residues. V was cut by 0 bases and J by 11 bases, with 13 bases left in between. Germline V gene sequence: CDR1 MGHRA, CDR2 YSYEKL. Here the CDR3 reads CASSQDLGNEQYF. As DNA, the CDR3 is TGCGCCAGCAGCCAAGATCTAGGCAATGAGCAGTACTTC.

The chain carries TRBV4-2 and TRBJ2-7, with TRBD2 matching 9 bases. The J call is uncertain, as TRBJ2-5 better fits the DNA end. This CDR3 region has 15 residues. Germline values: CDR1 LGHNA, CDR2 YNFKEQ. Written as DNA, the CDR3 is TGTGCCAGCAGCCAAGATCCGGGGACTAGCGAGACCCAGTACTTC. This gives the protein CASSQDPGTSETQYF.

The CDR3 is CASSARNDREGDTQYF. The DNA for the CDR3 is TGCGCCAGCAGCGCCCGAAATGACAGGGAGGGAGATACGCAGTATTTT. This chain connects TRBV5-1 to TRBJ2-3, with D perhaps matching TRBD1 or TRBD2 (7 bases each). V gave up 4 bases and J gave up 5 bases, with 20 bases separating them. Germline values: CDR1 SGHRS, CDR2 YFSETQ. The CDR3 is 16 amino acids.

This clonotype was recorded once. CDR3 loop: CASSSWTSGGGVQETQYF. CDR3 bases: TGCGCCAGCAGCTCCTGGACTAGCGGAGGGGGGGTTCAAGAGACCCAGTACTTC. The rearrangement uses TRBV5-1 and TRBJ2-5; TRBD2 matches 10 bases. V dropped 3 bases and J dropped 2; count of bases not matched to a gene: 13. This CDR3 contains 18 residues. Germline V lookup: CDR1 SGHRS, CDR2 YFSETQ.

The V and J genes are TRBV20-1 and TRBJ1-2; 7 nucleotides match TRBD1. V dropped 6 bases and J dropped 8; count of bases not matched to a gene: 12. Looked up from germline, CDR1 is DFQATT and CDR2 is SNEGSKA (reference sequence). The CDR3 is 13 residues long. This CDR3 is CSAVTGDYGGYTF. The DNA of the CDR3 is TGCAGTGCAGTAACAGGGGACTATGGAGGCTACACCTTC.

The chain couples TRBV15 to TRBJ2-3; 10 nucleotides line up with TRBD2. The CDR3 has 19 residues. Trimming removed 4 bases from V and 3 bases from J; junction bases left unmatched: 16. From germline, CDR1 is LNHNV and CDR2 YYDKDF (reference sequence). The CDR3: CATSIGLAGEDGGTDTQYF. CDR3 in DNA: TGTGCCACCAGCATCGGGCTAGCGGGAGAAGACGGGGGAACAGATACGCAGTATTTT.